This record looks at one T cell receptor (beta chain) sequence and its context. Its antigen is undetermined. Produced via immunoSEQ multiplex PCR; TCRdb's table is partial and in-frame only. In the table there are under 35,000 clones, less than 95% of which are singletons. These data come from a study of T cells in localized non-small cell lung cancer. Study-wide findings and caveats: Higher blood T cell density went with longer overall survival. Tumor trailed uninvolved adjacent lung in T cell clonality, which peaked there.

The CDR3 is made up of 15 amino acids. With 0 bases removed from V and 4 bases from J, the gap between germline ends came to 10 bases. The germline CDR1 and CDR2 sequences are SGHDT and YYEEEE. The TCR was taken from a female donor of 60 years or more with stage I lung adenocarcinoma. The J gene is TRBJ1-4, the V gene TRBV5-6, with D hard to call. The source was peripheral blood, collected before any cancer treatment. The CDR3 loop is CASSLVGSINEKLFF. The CDR3 DNA is TGTGCCAGCAGCTTGGTCGGCAGCATTAATGAAAAACTGTTTTTT.